Presented here are 22 T cell receptor beta chains from one specimen sequenced in a study of monozygotic twins with cystic fibrosis. The repertoire was sequenced with immunoSEQ multiplex PCR; TCRdb's copy has only in-frame clones and lacks some. The data hold some 22,000 clones, with roughly 97% observed a single time. Sequencing input: blood. Source of these receptors: a girl aged 10 to 17 with cystic fibrosis.

The chain employs TRBV5-1 and TRBJ2-2; D is perhaps TRBD2 (5 bases). The V and J ends lost 0 bases and 4 bases respectively, with 16 bases between them. CDR1 is SGHRS, CDR2 YFSETQ, per germline. The length of the CDR3 is 17 residues. CDR3 amino acids: CASSLEYGVSSTGELFF. CDR3 nucleotides: TGCGCCAGCAGCTTGGAGTACGGGGTTTCGAGCACCGGGGAGCTGTTTTTT.

On this clone itself: The sample has other DNA sequences that encode this CDR3 too. This chain's CDR3 is CASSLQETQYF. CDR3 nucleotides: TGCGCCAGCAGCCTCCAAGAGACCCAGTACTTC. The chain uses TRBV5-1 and TRBJ2-5; D is ambiguous. With 4 bases removed from V and 1 base from J, the gap between germline ends came to 2 bases. Looked up from germline, CDR1 is SGHRS and CDR2 is YFSETQ. This CDR3 comprises 11 residues.

This clone was recorded only once. This chain links TRBV19 with TRBJ1-5; no definite D call. Trimming removed 2 bases from V and 4 bases from J, with 12 bases in between. The length of the CDR3 is 15 residues. The germline gives CDR1 LNHDA, CDR2 SQIVND (reference sequence). CDR3 bases: TGTGCCAGTAGTATAATTGGCTGGGGTAATCAGCCCCAGCATTTT. Encoded protein: CASSIIGWGNQPQHF.

V gene TRBV7-9 combines with J gene TRBJ2-7, with D possibly being TRBD1 (6 bases). Germline-derived CDR1 and CDR2 are SEHNR and FQNEAQ (reference sequence). CDR3 length equals 15 residues. The ends were cut back, 4 bases at V and 3 bases at J, with 16 bases in the middle. This chain's CDR3 is CASSSGESNGYEQYF. The CDR3 nucleotides read TGTGCCAGCAGCTCAGGGGAGAGTAATGGCTACGAGCAGTACTTC.

The rearrangement links TRBV21-1 to TRBJ2-7; the table gives TRBD2 as D, unverified against the DNA. TRBV21-1 is assigned pseudogene status. This CDR3 is 15 amino acids long. DNA of the CDR3: TGTGCCAGCACCAGAAAGCGGGAGTCCCCCCACGAGCAGTACTTC. This encodes CASTRKRESPHEQYF.

The chain has TRBV4-1 and TRBJ1-3; 8 bases agree with TRBD1. Trimming cost V 0 bases and J 4 bases; bases outside gene matches: 2. In germline, CDR1 is MGHRA, CDR2 YSYEKL. The CDR3 is made up of 15 amino acids. The CDR3 coding sequence is TGCGCCAGCAGCCAAGACCAGGGGGCAGGAAACACCATATATTTT. Encoded protein: CASSQDQGAGNTIYF.

The sample holds a few counts of this clone. V and J are TRBV27 and TRBJ1-2, with TRBD1 identical over 8 bases. Germline CDR1 is MNHEY and CDR2 is SMNVEV (reference sequence). The length of the CDR3 is 15 residues. Germline trimming cut 6 bases from V and 5 bases from J; bases unmatched to any gene: 11. CDR3 protein: CASSATGTGTYGYTF. The CDR3 nucleotides are TGTGCCAGCAGCGCAACCGGGACAGGAACATATGGCTACACCTTC.

The V call is TRBV7-2, the J call TRBJ2-1; TRBD2 matches 8 bases. Germline CDR1 and CDR2: SGHTA and FQGNSA. V gave up 0 bases and J gave up 5 bases; unmatched junction bases: 3. The CDR3 runs to 15 residues. CDR3 nucleotide sequence: TGTGCCAGCAGCTTAGCAGCGGGAGTTAACAATGAGCAGTTCTTC. Its translation is CASSLAAGVNNEQFF.

The rearrangement joins TRBV2 to TRBJ1-4; the match to TRBD1 covers 8 bases. The CDR3 is 16 amino acids. V lost 2 bases and J lost 6; bases outside the gene matches: 8. In germline, CDR1 is SNHLY, CDR2 FYNNEI. The CDR3 DNA reads as TGTGCCAGCAGTGAACGTGGGCAGGGGGCCGATGAAAAACTGTTTTTT. It is translated as CASSERGQGADEKLFF.

The CDR3 loop reads CASSLSGTANTGELFF. In nucleotides, the CDR3 is TGCGCCAGCAGCTTGTCAGGGACAGCCAACACCGGGGAGCTGTTTTTT. This chain links TRBV5-1 with TRBJ2-2, with 7 bases identical to TRBD1. The CDR3 has 16 residues. Germline assignment: CDR1 SGHRS and CDR2 YFSETQ. J gave up 2 bases and V 1 base, and 5 bases lay outside the gene matches.

The chain carries TRBV7-2 and TRBJ2-2; TRBD2 agrees at 8 bases. The length of the CDR3 is 16 residues. The trim removed 5 bases at V and 2 bases at J, leaving 7 bases unmatched. The germline V gene has CDR1 SGHTA and CDR2 FQGNSA. The CDR3 nucleotides are TGTGCCAGCAGCACCTCCGGGGGGGAAAACACCGGGGAGCTGTTTTTT. Its protein is CASSTSGGENTGELFF.

The rearrangement uses TRBV15 and TRBJ1-2; D call uncertain. The CDR3 sequence is 12 residues long. CDR1 and CDR2 from the germline V gene are LNHNV and YYDKDF (reference sequence). V lost 1 base and J lost 7, with 7 bases in between. CDR3 sequence: CATSRVEGGYTF. Written as DNA, the CDR3 is TGTGCCACCAGCAGAGTAGAGGGTGGCTACACCTTC. The full variable domain, rest sourced from reference TRBV15 and TRBJ1-2, is DAMVIQNPRYQVTQFGKPVTLSCSQTLNHNVMYWYQQKSSQAPKLLFHYYDKDFNNEADTPDNFQSRRPNTSFCFLDIRSPGLGDTAMYLCATSRVEGGYTFGSGTRLTVV.

This chain joins TRBV5-4 and TRBJ2-2, with 11 bases matching TRBD2. There are 16 residues in the CDR3. The germline CDR1 and CDR2 sequences are SGHNT and YYREEE (reference sequence). Trimming at V came to 4 bases and at J to 6 bases, leaving 8 bases not matched to a gene. The DNA of the CDR3 is TGTGCCAGCAGCCCACTAGCGGGAGTTAAGGCCGGGGAGCTGTTTTTT. This gives the protein CASSPLAGVKAGELFF.

The chain recombines TRBV30 with TRBJ2-5, with 7 bases lining up with TRBD1. The CDR3 has 16 residues. Germline assignment: CDR1 GTSNPN and CDR2 SVGIG (reference sequence). Trimming at V came to 0 bases and at J to 3 bases, leaving 10 bases not matched to a gene. CDR3 sequence: CAWSVPRDSLEETQYF. CDR3 nucleotides: TGTGCCTGGAGTGTACCCCGGGACAGTCTGGAAGAGACCCAGTACTTC.

This chain uses TRBV7-2 with TRBJ2-7; 7 nucleotides match TRBD2. Germline V gives CDR1 SGHTA, CDR2 FQGNSA. The CDR3 totals 14 residues. V gave up 0 bases and J gave up 2 bases; unmatched junction bases: 1. The CDR3 sequence is CASSLAAGPYEQYV. CDR3 DNA: TGTGCCAGCAGCTTAGCAGCGGGGCCCTACGAGCAGTACGTC.

CDR3 in DNA: TGTGCCAGCAGTTTACTGGGGATCGGTGAAAAACTGTTTTTT. This gives the protein CASSLLGIGEKLFF. The chain carries TRBV28 and TRBJ1-4, with D uncertain. This CDR3 has 14 amino acids. Germline CDR1 is MDHEN and CDR2 is SYDVKM. Trimming took off 2 bases at V and 7 bases at J, with 11 bases between the two ends.

J is TRBJ2-5 and V is TRBV9; 9 bases fit TRBD2. This CDR3 region has 16 residues. Germline values: CDR1 SGDLS, CDR2 YYNGEE. With 0 bases clipped from V and 4 bases from J, the junction kept 7 bases outside the gene matches. The CDR3 DNA reads as TGTGCCAGCAGCGTAGCTAGCGGGACTGGGGGAGAGACCCAGTACTTC. Its translation is CASSVASGTGGETQYF.

This chain joins TRBV25-1 and TRBJ2-1, with 7 positions matching TRBD2. The germline CDR1 and CDR2 sequences are MGHDK and SYGVNS. This CDR3 region has 14 residues. V lost 8 bases, J lost 2 bases, and 6 bases stayed unmatched. The CDR3 spells CASRNSGTYNEQFF. CDR3 in DNA: TGTGCCAGCCGAAACAGCGGGACCTACAATGAGCAGTTCTTC.

The J gene is TRBJ2-1, the V gene TRBV29-1, with D tentatively TRBD2 (5 bases). Trimming removed 7 bases at V and 3 bases at J, with 16 bases between. Germline CDR1 is SQVTM and CDR2 is ANQGSEA. The length of the CDR3 is 14 residues. The CDR3 region has the DNA TGCAGCGCTTCTCGGACTTACAGCTACAATGAGCAGTTCTTC. It is translated as CSASRTYSYNEQFF.

The rearrangement links TRBV15 to TRBJ2-7; 10 bases are shared with TRBD2. Germline V lookup: CDR1 LNHNV, CDR2 YYDKDF (reference sequence). The CDR3 loop spans 14 amino acids. The junction had 7 bases not matched to a gene; V was cut back by 5 bases and J by 6 bases. CDR3 in DNA: TGTGCCACCAGCGCCGAAAGCGGGAGGGGCGAGCAGTACTTC. Translation: CATSAESGRGEQYF.

The chain recombines TRBV18 with TRBJ2-1; tentative D call: TRBD1 (6 bases). The V end lost 0 bases, the J end lost 3 bases, and 9 bases lay between the germline ends. The CDR3 runs 15 residues. Germline V CDR1 and CDR2: KGHSH, LQKENI. As DNA, the CDR3 is TGTGCCAGCTCACCACCGTCACAGGGCTACAATGAGCAGTTCTTC. Translating it yields CASSPPSQGYNEQFF.

The genes are TRBV21-1 and TRBJ2-3; TRBD2 is the table's D call, not checked against the DNA. TRBV21-1 is termed a pseudogene. This CDR3 comprises 19 residues. The CDR3 is CASSKDSAGGPRPTDTQYF. As DNA, the CDR3 is TGTGCCAGCAGCAAAGACTCGGCGGGAGGGCCTAGACCCACAGATACGCAGTATTTT.